One sample yielded the 20 T cell receptor beta chains listed below, sequenced in a study of molecular identifiers for immune sequencing clone quantification. TCRdb reprocessed the PCR reads with MiXCR, giving one entry per CDR3 protein. In the table there are around 480,000 distinct CDR3 sequences, less than 30% of which are singletons. The sequenced sample was naive CD8+ T cells from blood, with Jurkat cell RNA spiked in. Subset specified: FACS-sorted CD8+CD4-CCR7+CD45RA+ naive T cells. The receptors shown here come from a human donor in good health. Some libraries in this study had Jurkat cell RNA spiked in.

In its sample, this clonotype was seen many times. This chain joins TRBV7-3 and TRBJ2-3; 10 bases map to TRBD2. This CDR3 region has 19 residues. Germline CDR1 and CDR2: SGHTA and FQGTGA. V shed 2 bases, J shed 2 bases, and the junction held 13 bases outside the gene matches. This CDR3 is CASSLQGRTSGPVTDTQYF. CDR3 nucleotides: TGTGCCAGCAGCTTACAGGGGAGGACTAGCGGACCCGTCACAGATACGCAGTATTTT. The variable domain in full, with the rest retrieved from reference TRBV7-3 and TRBJ2-3, is GAGVSQTPSNKVTEKGKYVELRCDPISGHTALYWYRQSLGQGPEFLIYFQGTGAADDSGLPNDRFFAVRPEGSVSTLKIQRTERGDSAVYLCASSLQGRTSGPVTDTQYFGPGTRLTVL.

This clonotype turned up a few times. V and J are TRBV20-1 and TRBJ2-3; 7 nucleotides agree with TRBD2. The CDR3 extends over 12 amino acids. CDR1 is DFQATT, CDR2 SNEGSKA, per germline (reference sequence). The CDR3 bases are TGCAGCGGGGGGTTAGGCACAGATACGCAGTATTTT. This gives the protein CSGGLGTDTQYF.

This chain connects TRBV12-3 or TRBV12-4 to TRBJ1-2; D is perhaps TRBD1 (5 bases). The CDR3 is made up of 14 amino acids. The V gene lost 5 bases and the J gene lost 11 bases, with 21 bases spanning the gap. In nucleotides, the CDR3 is TGTGCCAGCAGTCAACCAGGGCGATCGAATGCTTACACCTTC. The encoded protein is CASSQPGRSNAYTF.

About this clonotype itself: This may come from a read error, since a much larger clone is one base off. Given the absence of the conserved phenylalanine or tryptophan at the CDR3 end, a read error is likely. CDR3 loop: CASSLLAGGPSEQFV. CDR3 DNA sequence: TGTGCCAGCAGCTTACTAGCGGGAGGCCCTAGTGAGCAGTTCGTC. The rearrangement links TRBV7-9 to TRBJ2-1; TRBD2 matches at 11 bases. The V gene end was trimmed by 2 bases and the J gene end by 9 bases; junction bases not matched to a gene: 6. Germline values: CDR1 SEHNR, CDR2 FQNEAQ (reference sequence). The CDR3 extends over 15 amino acids.

Only a few counts were recorded for this clonotype. This sequence joins TRBV4-3 and TRBJ2-3; 8 bases are a match to TRBD2. V trimming: 0 bases; J trimming: 6 bases; junction bases outside the gene matches: 11. Per germline, CDR1 LGHNA and CDR2 YSLEER. The CDR3 loop spans 17 amino acids. The CDR3 DNA reads TGCGCCAGCAGCCAAGATGTGACTAGCGTGGGGGTGGATACGCAGTATTTT. Amino acid sequence: CASSQDVTSVGVDTQYF.

The chain employs TRBV5-1 and TRBJ2-7, with 10 bases that match TRBD2. Germline assignment: CDR1 SGHRS and CDR2 YFSETQ. The CDR3 is made up of 15 amino acids. V gave up 0 bases and J gave up 3 bases; unmatched junction bases: 3. This CDR3 is CASSLDLAGVYEQYF. DNA for the CDR3: TGCGCCAGCAGCTTGGACCTAGCGGGAGTCTACGAGCAGTACTTC.

This chain uses TRBV12-3 or TRBV12-4 with TRBJ1-5, with unresolved D. V gave up 4 bases and J gave up 4 bases, with 11 bases separating them. The CDR3 spans 14 residues. The CDR3 nucleotides read TGTGCCAGCAGTTCACCCTCCGAGAATCAGCCCCAGCATTTT. Translating gives CASSSPSENQPQHF.

The rearrangement links TRBV30 to TRBJ2-3, with D perhaps matching TRBD2 (6 bases). Germline CDR1 is GTSNPN and CDR2 is SVGIG (reference sequence). This CDR3 comprises 15 residues. Deletions cut 2 bases from V and 1 base from J, with 13 bases between. CDR3 sequence (DNA): TGTGCCTGGAGTATACTAGGAGGGGGCACAGATACGCAGTATTTT. The encoded protein is CAWSILGGGTDTQYF. Full variable domain (missing parts from reference TRBV30 and TRBJ2-3): SQTIHQWPATLVQPVGSPLSLECTVEGTSNPNLYWYRQAAGRGLQLLFYSVGIGQISSEVPQNLSASRPQDRQFILSSKKLLLSDSGFYLCAWSILGGGTDTQYFGPGTRLTVL.

Only a few counts were recorded for this clonotype. The gene calls are TRBV2 and TRBJ2-7; 11 bases line up with TRBD1. V was clipped by 2 bases and J by 7 bases; unmatched bases: 10. This CDR3 region has 16 residues. Germline V gene data show CDR1 as SNHLY and CDR2 as FYNNEI. The CDR3 region has the DNA TGTGCCAGCAGTGAATGGGGACAGGGGGTTATGGTGGAGCAGTACTTC. Its translation: CASSEWGQGVMVEQYF.

The chain couples TRBV5-6 to TRBJ2-7; 9 bases agree with TRBD1. Germline loops: CDR1 SGHDT, CDR2 YYEEEE. V was clipped by 2 bases and J by 5 bases; unmatched bases: 5. CDR3 length equals 14 residues. CDR3 DNA sequence: TGTGCCAGCAGCTTCGGGACAGGGTTCCACGAGCAGTACTTC. Translation gives CASSFGTGFHEQYF. Looking up the rest from reference TRBV5-6 and TRBJ2-7 gives the full variable domain: DAGVTQSPTHLIKTRGQQVTLRCSPKSGHDTVSWYQQALGQGPQFIFQYYEEEERQRGNFPDRFSGHQFPNYSSELNVNALLLGDSALYLCASSFGTGFHEQYFGPGTRLTVT.

The chain recombines TRBV7-9 with TRBJ1-1; D unclear. V lost 4 bases and J lost 4, with 13 bases in between. This CDR3 has 14 residues. Germline CDR1 reads SEHNR; CDR2 reads FQNEAQ (reference sequence). CDR3 in amino acids: CASSSEEVTTEAFF. Here the CDR3 DNA reads TGTGCCAGCAGCTCCGAGGAGGTAACCACTGAAGCTTTCTTT.

This clonotype was detected only a few times. The chain joins TRBV20-1 to TRBJ2-7, with no clear D. The germline CDR1 and CDR2 sequences are DFQATT and SNEGSKA (reference sequence). This CDR3 is built from 12 residues. The germline V and J ends were trimmed by 1 base and 6 bases, with 10 bases remaining between them. The CDR3 protein is CSARADKGEQYF. As DNA, the CDR3 is TGCAGTGCTAGAGCCGACAAAGGCGAGCAGTACTTC.

The rearrangement uses TRBV28 and TRBJ1-2; the D gene is possibly TRBD1 (6 bases). CDR3 size: 13 residues. Deletions cut 6 bases from V and 3 bases from J, with 11 bases between. Looked up from germline, CDR1 is MDHEN and CDR2 is SYDVKM. The CDR3 DNA sequence: TGTGCCAGCAGCTACAGGGCGGACTATGGCTACACCTTC. This gives the protein CASSYRADYGYTF.

V is TRBV25-1 and J is TRBJ2-2; weak D call: TRBD2 (6 bases). Trimming removed 1 base at V and 1 base at J, with 10 bases between. CDR3 length: 16 amino acids. Per the germline V gene, CDR1 is MGHDK and CDR2 is SYGVNS. The CDR3 sequence: CASSESAGRNTGELFF. The CDR3 DNA reads TGTGCCAGCAGTGAATCGGCGGGAAGGAACACCGGGGAGCTGTTTTTT.

Note on this clonotype: A read error may produce the germline difference seen at one junction end. The chain is built from TRBV9 and TRBJ2-1; D remains ambiguous. CDR1 and CDR2 (germline): SGDLS, YYNGEE. CDR3 length: 14 residues. Here the CDR3 reads CASSVVDSPNAQFF. CDR3 coding DNA: TGTGCCAGCAGCGTAGTCGACTCCCCGAATGCGCAGTTCTTC.

Only a few counts were recorded for this clonotype. The genes are TRBV14 and TRBJ2-7; TRBD1 might be the D (6 bases). Germline V gene lookup returns CDR1 SGHDN and CDR2 FVKESK. V was pared by 1 base and J by 3 bases, with 10 bases between. The CDR3 has 14 amino acids. This chain's CDR3 is CASSQVQGFYEQYF. The CDR3 bases are TGTGCCAGCAGCCAAGTACAGGGATTCTACGAGCAGTACTTC.

The rearrangement joins TRBV19 to TRBJ2-1; 7 bases line up with TRBD2. The CDR3 totals 13 residues. The germline V gene has CDR1 LNHDA and CDR2 SQIVND (reference sequence). V trimming: 5 bases; J trimming: 7 bases; junction bases outside the gene matches: 5. The DNA for the CDR3 is TGTGCCAGTAGTCCCGGGACTACTAATGAGCAGTTCTTC. Translated: CASSPGTTNEQFF.

With respect to this clonotype: At one end, the junction sequence differs from germline, possibly due to a read error. This sequence joins TRBV9 and TRBJ2-1, with D perhaps given as TRBD1 or TRBD2 (5 bases each). The CDR3 totals 15 residues. Looked up from germline, CDR1 is SGDLS and CDR2 is YYNGEE. CDR3 region: CDSSFRDRPPNEQFF. Here the CDR3 DNA reads TGTGACAGCAGCTTCCGGGACCGACCTCCTAATGAGCAGTTCTTC.

This clonotype was counted ten times or more. The chain is built from TRBV12-3 or TRBV12-4 and TRBJ1-4; weak D call: TRBD1 (5 bases). The CDR3 extends over 14 amino acids. Trimming shortened V by 7 bases and J by 8 bases, and 17 bases separated the two germline ends. For the CDR3, the DNA is TGTGCCAGCAAGAAGCAGGGTATACACGAAAAACTGTTTTTT. Amino acid sequence: CASKKQGIHEKLFF.

This clonotype was counted many times. This chain uses TRBV14 with TRBJ2-3, with D possibly being TRBD1 or TRBD2 (5 bases each). The CDR3 contains 16 residues. Looked up from germline, CDR1 is SGHDN and CDR2 is FVKESK. V was clipped by 0 bases and J by 5 bases, with 15 bases between them. CDR3 in DNA: TGTGCCAGCAGCCAAGAGGGACGCGGGCCGCAAGATACGCAGTATTTT. Translated, it gives CASSQEGRGPQDTQYF.